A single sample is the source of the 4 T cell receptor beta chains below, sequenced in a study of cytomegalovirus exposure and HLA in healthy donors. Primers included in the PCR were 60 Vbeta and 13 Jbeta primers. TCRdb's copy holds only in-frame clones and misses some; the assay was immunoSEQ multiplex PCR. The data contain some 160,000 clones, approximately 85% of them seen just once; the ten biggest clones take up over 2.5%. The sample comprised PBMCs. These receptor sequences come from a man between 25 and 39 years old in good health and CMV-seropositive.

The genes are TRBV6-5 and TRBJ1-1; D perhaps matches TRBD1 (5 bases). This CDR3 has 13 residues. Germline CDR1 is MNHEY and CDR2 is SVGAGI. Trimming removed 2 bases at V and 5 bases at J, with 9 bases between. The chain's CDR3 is CASSYGEGTEAFF. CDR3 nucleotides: TGTGCCAGCAGTTACGGGGAGGGGACTGAAGCTTTCTTT.

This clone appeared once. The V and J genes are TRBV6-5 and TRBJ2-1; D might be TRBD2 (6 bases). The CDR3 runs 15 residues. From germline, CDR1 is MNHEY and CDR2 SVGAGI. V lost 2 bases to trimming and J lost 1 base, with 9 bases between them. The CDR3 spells CASSYGRGSYNEQFF. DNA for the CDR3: TGTGCCAGCAGTTACGGCCGGGGGTCCTACAATGAGCAGTTCTTC.

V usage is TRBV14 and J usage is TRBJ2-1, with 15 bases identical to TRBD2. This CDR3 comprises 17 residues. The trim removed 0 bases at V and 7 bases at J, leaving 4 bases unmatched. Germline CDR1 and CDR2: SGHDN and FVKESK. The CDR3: CASSQERTSGRGNEQFF. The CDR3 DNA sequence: TGTGCCAGCAGCCAAGAAAGGACTAGCGGGAGGGGGAATGAGCAGTTCTTC. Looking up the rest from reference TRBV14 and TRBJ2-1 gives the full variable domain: EAGVTQFPSHSVIEKGQTVTLRCDPISGHDNLYWYRRVMGKEIKFLLHFVKESKQDESGMPNNRFLAERTGGTYSTLKVQPAELEDSGVYFCASSQERTSGRGNEQFFGPGTRLTVL.

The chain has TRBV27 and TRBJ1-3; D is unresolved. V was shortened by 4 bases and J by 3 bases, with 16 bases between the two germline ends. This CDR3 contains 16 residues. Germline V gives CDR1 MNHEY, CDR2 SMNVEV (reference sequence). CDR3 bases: TGTGCCAGCAGTTCATCCCAATACTCCTATGGAAACACCATATATTTT. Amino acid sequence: CASSSSQYSYGNTIYF.